This T cell receptor beta chain was documented in a study of blood T cells in healthy people across ages (dated by TCRdb to the mid-2010s). Turning to the overall study: In model experiments, roughly one uniquely barcoded TCR beta cDNA molecule per two T cells was captured by template switching. To track age-related changes in TCR beta repertoire diversity, the study relied on deep sequencing normalized with unique cDNA molecular identifiers. The donors were split into four age groups: young (average approximately 16 years), middle-aged (roughly 39), aged (about 56) and long-lived (under 85). The study analyzed two additional independent replicas of 1 million unique cDNA reads from the same blood draw for two donors, one aged 18 to 30 and one aged 80 or older. Here is what the overall study found, with its caveats: Total diversity estimates from one million sequenced T cells were considered lower bounds and underestimates. Because the CMV infection status of the donors was unknown, age-related changes in expanded clonotypes may potentially have been confounded. Observed TCR beta diversity per million T cells fell roughly linearly with age, and a significant reduction was already apparent by age roughly 40. A strong correlation was found between observed TCR beta diversity and the percentage of naive T cells measured by flow cytometry. Compared with the aged group, the long-lived group had more naive CD4+ T cells, fewer expanded clones and increased TCR diversity, suggesting age selection. Since profiling was done on bulk unsorted PBMCs, naive and antigen-experienced compartments could not be conclusively compared.

Systemically healthy Caucasian individuals from Russia, 39 in total and aged about 6 to 100 years, were included as donors. Each donor gave approximately 9.3 milliliters of peripheral blood, collected into EDTA-treated Vacutainer tubes. Ficoll-Paque density-gradient centrifugation was used to isolate PBMCs, with at least 7 million per sample. Total RNA, at least 6 micrograms per sample, was extracted from PBMCs with Trizol reagent. The percentages of naive CD45RAhigh/CD27high T cells were determined by flow cytometry on a PBMC aliquot from every donor. The method was 5' RACE. The listed sequencing device is Illumina HiSeq 2500. A second PCR of roughly 7 to 11 cycles was run with a J-beta primer mix and a sample-barcoded 5' primer. Each TCR beta cDNA molecule received a unique molecular identifier from a template-switch 5' adaptor carrying 12 random nucleotides. Each sample yielded at least 2.5 million CDR3-containing paired-end reads. The Mint cDNA synthesis kit, primed by a TRBC-specific oligonucleotide, was used to synthesize first-strand cDNA from all RNA. Following uracil-DNA glycosylase treatment, a first 18-cycle PCR with universal primers M1SS and BC2_uni_R was performed on all cDNA. The authors' analysis ran thus. Each sample was normalized by randomly selecting 1 million high-quality reads, each carrying a distinct molecular identifier. Reads sharing molecular identifiers were discarded rather than binned into consensus sequences. MiTCR, run with a Q25 quality threshold and the strictest error-elimination algorithm, handled CDR3 identification, clonotype clustering and error correction. A nonparametric unseen species model with Euler transformation was used to estimate a lower bound on total TCR beta diversity. The public sequencing data were trimmed at Q25 with fastp and processed into clonotypes with MiXCR by TCRdb, which kept only in-frame beta chains. Identical CDR3 proteins give one entry, which carries the most common genes and DNA. The V and J calls were determined by TCRdb, not by the authors. The sample table shows around 520,000 distinct CDR3 sequences, and 27% are seen once. The ten largest clones add up to approximately 3.3% of the sample.

The CDR3 sequence holds 18 residues, the cysteine and phenylalanine included. The DNA shown is the 54-base CDR3, in frame from base 1. Ends trimmed: V by 4 bases, J by 2 bases; bases unmatched to a gene: 6. The germline V gene encodes CDR1 LNHDA and CDR2 SQIVND (reference sequence). As for this clonotype: No antigen is known for it. Per-base quality was not reported, and no clone a single base away is much larger than it.

This sample also belongs to another study, concerning T cells of mothers and their children. The second paper further reports: Donors were nine systemically healthy Caucasian individuals: three mothers and their six children. cDNA synthesis used all of the extracted RNA, with roughly 1.5 ug of RNA in each 15 ul reaction. In the second PCR, the M1S primer added sample barcodes and 2-4 random nucleotides. Over 10 million TCR beta CDR3 reads came from each mother, compared with around 3 million reads from each child. In both related and unrelated pairs, thymic selection shapes the output of TCR recombination in a similar way, with inherited differences having only a minor effect. Normalized repertoire overlap was always slightly but never significantly higher in related than unrelated mother-child pairs. Persistent microchimeric T cell clones were not detected, at a sensitivity of 95 to 100 clones per million clonotypes. To look for features that set related mother-child pairs apart from unrelated individuals, the researchers ran deep NGS to compare the TCR beta repertoires of mothers and children. On average, the children were 11 +/- 4 years old, while the mothers were 40 +/- 4 years old. Libraries were sequenced on Illumina HiSeq 2000 with 100+100 nt paired-end reads after adapter ligation with NEBNext reagents. Mother and child libraries were prepared a month apart and sequenced in separate runs to prevent cross-contamination. Between roughly 450,000 and 2,200,000 distinct TCR beta clonotypes were identified per donor. Naive TCR beta clonotypes were estimated from low-frequency clonotypes matched to each donor's FACS-determined naive share, without sorting.

This receptor chain uses TRBV19 and TRBJ2-6, and TRBD2 aligns with 12 junction nucleotides. Material for sequencing was blood. The receptor was derived from a boy aged 2-15 years in good health. CDR3 sequence: CASSRTSGISPGANVLTF. The nucleotides read TGTGCCAGTAGTAGGACTAGCGGGATCTCTCCTGGGGCCAACGTCCTGACTTTC.